This entry concerns a single T cell receptor beta chain. There are 14 residues in the CDR3. Trimming shortened V by 0 bases and J by 2 bases, and 7 bases separated the two germline ends. Germline CDR1 reads SGHVS; CDR2 reads FQNEAQ. The data are from a study of cytomegalovirus exposure and HLA in healthy donors. The PCR ran on 60 Vbeta and 13 Jbeta primers. The method was immunoSEQ multiplex PCR; TCRdb's version includes in-frame clones alone and lacks a portion of them. This sample has 150,000 to 200,000 clones; over 70% occur once, and the top ten carry approximately 1.4%. The sequenced sample consisted of PBMCs. The chain employs TRBV7-8 and TRBJ1-2, with a weak D call TRBD1 (6 bases). The TCR was taken from a woman younger than 30 in good health and CMV-seronegative. The CDR3 DNA is TGTGCCAGCAGCTTAGCTCAGGGGAACTATGGCTACACCTTC. Its translation is CASSLAQGNYGYTF.